This TCR beta chain was recorded in a study of T cell responses to AZD1222 COVID-19 vaccine (dated by TCRdb to 2020 to 2023). In terms of the full investigation: AZD1222 recipients with second doses at about 4 weeks or about 12 weeks were pooled, because spike-specific TCR depth and breadth did not differ between schedules. Enrollment into the trials was organized by age into subgroups of 18-55, 56-69 and 70-plus years, and those subgroups contained roughly 150, 30 and 60 TCR-sequenced participants, respectively. TCR sequencing was performed for approximately 240 trial participants, of whom around 200 were given two doses of AZD1222 and about 25 were given two doses of MenACWY control vaccine.

Study-level results and caveats: Conclusions about previously exposed vaccinees were limited because only a handful of AZD1222 recipients were SARS-CoV-2 seropositive at baseline. No day 14 peak-response samples were available, so repertoires were characterized only after the peak T cell response. Most participants were white British and females outnumbered males, and the authors suggested that clonal diversity may have been underestimated. In the small 56-69-year group, the increase in depth fell short of significance, most likely because of low power. Spike-specific TCR breadth and depth rose significantly after two AZD1222 doses compared with day 0 and with MenACWY recipients. The whole spike protein was spanned by vaccine-associated CD4 TCRs, and dominant responses were seen in regions 160-218 and 743-854. Reportedly, almost half of the unique spike-specific TCRs recognized epitopes lying outside the regions that are mutated in the B.1.351 and B.1.1.7 variants.

As concerns this clone: Its antigen has not been determined. No much larger clonotype is one base removed from it; base qualities were not supplied.

The CDR3 regions of human TCRbeta chains were analyzed by immunosequencing. In the paper's pipeline: Repertoire TCRs were matched against a reference library of SARS-CoV-2-specific TCRs generated with the MIRA antigen-specificity platform. Breadth was defined as the fraction of unique TCRs that were SARS-CoV-2-associated. Depth was defined as the fraction of total T cells that were SARS-CoV-2-associated. Using the MIRA data, each spike-specific TCR was assigned both to the spike region to which the TCR was reactive and to a CD4 or CD8 class. Log10-transformed breadth and depth values were compared by one-way ANOVA with Sidak's multiple comparisons tests. What TCRdb holds here is the immuneACCESS table cut down to in-frame rearrangements. Part of the clones is not present; checked against another copy, under half of the missing clones reflect an unresolved V gene, and the others are unexplained. The D gene and trimming were derived from the DNA, and the V and J assignments and clone size from that table. Present in this sample are roughly 100,000 clones, around 96% of which were seen just once. The ten largest clones add up to around 2% of the sample.

CDR1 and CDR2, per the germline V gene, are MDHEN and SYDVKM. The V end loses 5 bases and the J end loses 5 bases, and a stretch of 13 bases separates them. Reading from cysteine to phenylalanine, the CDR3 counts 14 amino acids. The sequence is cut down to CDR3 DNA, 42 bases in frame from base 1. What this sample's time point label stands for: baseline before first vaccination. Vaccinee samples came from UK trials COV001 and COV002, including a single-blind randomized controlled phase 2/3 trial of AZD1222 (ChAdOx1 nCoV-19) in healthy adults. For TCRbeta chain sequencing, PBMC samples from trial participants were taken at day 0 and at day 28 after the second dose.

Sequencing was performed on peripheral blood, taken on day 0 of AZD1222 vaccination. Recombination linked TRBV28 to TRBJ1-5; no D gene call is confident. The TCR originated in an adult in good health. The DNA reads TGTGCCAGCAGTCCTCCTTTTTCTCATCAGCCCCAGCATTTT. Translated, this gives CASSPPFSHQPQHF.